Shown below are 9 T cell receptor delta chains from a single sample sequenced in a study of in vitro expanded adult blood gammadelta T cells. For these receptors, no antigen is known. TCRdb re-called the 5' RACE reads through CATT. The sample yields around 390 delta-chain clones, approximately 50% seen once. Treatment described: AbnobaViscum Pini, a non-fermented European mistletoe (Viscum album, pine host) extract drug, about 950 ug/mL. After expansion, live CD3+ TCRgammadelta+ Vgamma9+ Vdelta2+ T cells were FACS-sorted. PBMC were pulsed for one day with around 1,000 ug/mL AbnobaViscum P, then washed three times. Expansion lasted about 14 days, and IL-2 was replenished every 3 to 4 days. Sample: gamma-delta T cells from peripheral blood expanded in culture, taken from an in vitro culture stimulated with Abnoba P. The receptors were gathered from an adult in good health.

This clone was counted only a few times. This likely stems from a read error, as it lies one base from a far larger clone. The chain recombines TRDV2 with TRDJ2, with 10 bases matching TRDD3. CDR1 is GEAIGNYY and CDR2 is EKD in the germline V gene. V lost 4 bases to trimming and J lost 12 bases; unmatched junction nucleotides: 13. This CDR3 has 15 amino acids. The CDR3 is CACDRLGDRSDKLFF. In DNA, the CDR3 is TGTGCCTGTGATCGCCTGGGGGATAGGTCCGATAAACTCTTCTTT.

Comment on this clone: A read error is the likely source, as a far larger clone sits one nucleotide away. The chain couples TRDV2 to TRDJ3; 8 bases match TRDD3. The CDR3 length is 23 residues. Germline loops: CDR1 GEAIGNYY, CDR2 EKD. In nucleotides, the CDR3 is TGTGCCTGTGACACCCTCGATACTGGGGGTCCCCTACCCCCCTCCAGGGACACCCGACAGATGTTTTTC. Translation: CACDTLDTGGPLPPSRDTRQMFF.

In the case of this clone: This may come from a read error, since a much larger clone is one base off. The chain recombines TRDV2 with TRDJ1; 9 positions agree with TRDD3. V dropped 3 bases and J dropped 5; count of bases not matched to a gene: 21. CDR1 GEAIGNYY and CDR2 EKD come from the germline V gene. The CDR3 contains 19 residues. The CDR3 bases are TGTGCCTGTGACCCAACCACCTCCAACCGGGGGATACAGGAAGATAAACTCATCTTT. This sequence encodes CACDPTTSNRGIQEDKLIF.

Concerning this clone: A much larger clone is a single base away; this may be a read error. DNA for the CDR3: TGTGCCTGTGACACCCTACTGGGGGATACGCGTCTTTCCGATAAACGCATCTTT. Protein product: CACDTLLGDTRLSDKRIF. The gene calls are TRDV2 and TRDJ1; TRDD3 agrees at 13 bases. The CDR3 loop spans 18 amino acids. Germline V gene data show CDR1 as GEAIGNYY and CDR2 as EKD.

Within the sample, this clone is large. Other DNA sequences in this sample translate to the same CDR3. The gene calls are TRDV2 and TRDJ1; 12 nucleotides align to TRDD3. This CDR3 comprises 18 residues. V lost 0 bases to trimming and J lost 2 bases; unmatched junction nucleotides: 9. Germline V gives CDR1 GEAIGNYY, CDR2 EKD. The CDR3 region is CACDTVLGDTRATDKLIF. The CDR3, as DNA: TGTGCCTGTGACACCGTACTGGGGGATACCCGCGCGACCGATAAACTCATCTTT.

For this clone: The protein TCRdb lists belongs to a much larger clone and differs from this DNA's translation at residue 5, which points to a read error; the protein shown is made from the DNA. The CDR3 loop is CACDSLGDRSDKLIF. The CDR3 DNA sequence: TGTGCCTGTGATAGCCTGGGGGATAGGTCCGATAAACTCATCTTT. The chain uses TRDV2 and TRDJ1; 10 positions agree with TRDD3. The J segment lost 3 bases and the V segment lost 4 bases, leaving 7 bases of the junction unmatched. This CDR3 spans 15 amino acids. Germline lookup yields CDR1 GEAIGNYY and CDR2 EKD.

By sample share, this clone is medium-sized (0.01 to 0.1%). A single base separates this from a much larger clone, so it may be a read error. The same CDR3 also results from other DNA sequences found in this sample. This rearrangement joins TRDV2 to TRDJ3; 8 nucleotides match TRDD3. The CDR3 totals 23 residues. CDR1 is GEAIGNYY and CDR2 is EKD in the germline V gene. The DNA of the CDR3 is TGTGCCTGTGACACCCTCGATACTGGGGGTCCCCTACCCCCCTCCTGGGACACTCGACAGATGTTTTTC. Protein sequence: CACDTLDTGGPLPPSWDTRQMFF.

By frequency in the sample, this clone is large (0.1 to 1%). The sample has other DNA sequences that encode this CDR3 too. The genes are TRDV2 and TRDJ1; 13 bases fit TRDD3. This CDR3 region has 18 residues. Germline V gene data show CDR1 as GEAIGNYY and CDR2 as EKD. With V trimmed by 0 bases and J by 3 bases, 9 bases remained unmatched. The CDR3 here is CACDTLLGDTRLSDKLIF. The CDR3 DNA is TGTGCCTGTGACACCCTACTGGGGGATACGCGTCTTTCCGATAAACTCATCTTT.

A word on this clone: It is likely a read error: a sequence one base away is far more abundant. This chain uses TRDV2 with TRDJ1; 7 bases match TRDD3. The CDR3 contains 16 residues. V lost 0 bases and J lost 3; bases outside the gene matches: 9. Germline lookup yields CDR1 GEAIGNYY and CDR2 EKD. The CDR3 region has the DNA TGTGCCTGTGACACCGTCTGGGAGACTGGGGCCGATAAACTCATCTTT. Amino acid sequence: CACDTVWETGADKLIF.